There are a few counts of the clone carrying this TCR beta chain. This record comes from a study of CD8 T cells in ankylosing spondylitis. Deletions cut 4 bases from V and 5 bases from J, with 9 bases between. The CDR3 sequence is 13 residues long. Germline V lookup: CDR1 MDHEN, CDR2 SYDVKM. MiXCR was run by TCRdb on the 5' RACE reads, yielding one entry per CDR3 protein. Counted here are tens of thousands of distinct CDR3 sequences, more than 25% occurring once; the ten biggest clones make up roughly 60%. The source is a male donor with ankylosing spondylitis or in good health (not recorded which). This chain links TRBV28 with TRBJ2-1, with D unresolved. Sequencing used blood, either unsorted or a sorted T cell fraction (not recorded which). CDR3 nucleotide sequence: TGTGCCAGCAGTTCCCTAGAAAACAATGAGCAGTTCTTC. Its translation is CASSSLENNEQFF.